What follows describes a single TCR beta chain. The table lists this clonotype with many counts. There is no known antigen for this receptor. It has no much larger one-base neighbor in the sample; base qualities were not kept. The sample comes from a study of T-cell reconstitution after alpha-beta-depleted transplantation in children (dated by TCRdb to the mid-2010s). Context from the whole study: Using TCR repertoire profiling, the study followed T-cell immune reconstitution in a quantitative way in children after TCRalphabeta/CD19-depleted allogeneic hematopoietic cell transplantation. Overall study outcomes, separate from this receptor: In some patients, the high TCRbeta diversity seen at day 60 was put down to recipient T cells and intrathymic progenitors that had survived conditioning. Hyperexpanded clone frequencies declined over subsequent months; after one year, T-cell counts and TCRbeta diversity were mostly attributed to newly produced T cells. Apparently early alphabetaT-cell count recovery about two months after transplant reportedly relied on only several hundred rapidly expanded clones derived from non-depleted graft cells.

V is trimmed back by 2 bases and J by 6 bases, and the junction contains 0 bases that no gene match accounts for. The CDR3 runs 14 residues from the cysteine to the phenylalanine. The kept DNA is CDR3 alone, 42 bases in frame from the first base. The treatment or condition label here, explained by the study, means: allogeneic hematopoietic cell transplantation with graft depleted of TCRalphabeta T cells and CD19 B cells. The transplant recipients were children given TCRalphabeta/CD19-depleted allogeneic hematopoietic cell grafts. To prepare the library, PCR was applied. Instrument on record: Illumina HiSeq 2500. To normalize quantification of the TCRbeta repertoire, the TCR libraries were built with molecular barcoding that relied on unique molecular identifiers. TCRdb applied fastp at Q25 and MiXCR to the public reads, then kept only in-frame beta chains. Each CDR3 protein appears once, grouped with its most common genes and DNA. The sample yields about 300,000 distinct CDR3 sequences; around 7.1% were counted once. Approximately 9.1% of the sample is taken by the ten largest.

The sample consisted of peripheral blood, taken 360 days after TCRalphabeta/CD19-depleted stem cell transplant. The chain employs TRBV12-3 or TRBV12-4 and TRBJ1-6, with TRBD1 identical over 8 junction bases. This TCR was sampled from a female patient aged 2-15 years who had a stem cell transplant for Fanconi anemia, so the T cells may come from the graft donor. In nucleotide form, the sequence is TGTGCCAGCAGTTTAACAGGGGGTAATTCACCCCTCCACTTT. Its product reads: CASSLTGGNSPLHF.